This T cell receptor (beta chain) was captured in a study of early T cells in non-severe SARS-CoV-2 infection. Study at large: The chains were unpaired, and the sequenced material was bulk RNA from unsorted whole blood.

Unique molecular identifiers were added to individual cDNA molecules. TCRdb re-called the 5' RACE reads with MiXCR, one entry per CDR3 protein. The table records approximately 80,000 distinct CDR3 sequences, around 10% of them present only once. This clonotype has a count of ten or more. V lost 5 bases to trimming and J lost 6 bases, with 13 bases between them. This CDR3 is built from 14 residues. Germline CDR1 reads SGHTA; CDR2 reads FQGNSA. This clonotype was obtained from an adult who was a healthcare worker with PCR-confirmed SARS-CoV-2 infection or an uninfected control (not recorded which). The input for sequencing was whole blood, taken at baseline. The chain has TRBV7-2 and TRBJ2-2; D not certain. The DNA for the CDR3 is TGTGCCAGCAGCGTGGCGCGTTTCGCCGGGGAGCTGTTTTTT. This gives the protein CASSVARFAGELFF.